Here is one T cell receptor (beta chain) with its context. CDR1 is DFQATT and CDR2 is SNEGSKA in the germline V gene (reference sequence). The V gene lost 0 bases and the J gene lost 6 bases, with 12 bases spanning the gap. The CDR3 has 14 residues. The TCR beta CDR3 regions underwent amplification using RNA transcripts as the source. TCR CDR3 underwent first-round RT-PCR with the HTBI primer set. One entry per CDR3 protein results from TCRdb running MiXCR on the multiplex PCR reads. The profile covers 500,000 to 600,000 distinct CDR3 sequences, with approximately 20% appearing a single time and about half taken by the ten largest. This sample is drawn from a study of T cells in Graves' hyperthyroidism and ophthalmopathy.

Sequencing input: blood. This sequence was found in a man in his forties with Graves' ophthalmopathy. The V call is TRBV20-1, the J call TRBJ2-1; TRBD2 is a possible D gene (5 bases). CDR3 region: CSARDLRGPNEQFF. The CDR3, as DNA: TGCAGTGCTAGAGATCTTCGCGGGCCCAATGAGCAGTTCTTC.